This T cell receptor (beta chain) came from a study of cytomegalovirus exposure and HLA in healthy donors. Study-wide background: Among about 380 genotyped donors, around 77% fell in the Caucasian-associated ancestry cluster. Overall study findings and caveats: Later analysis identified a missense DCLRE1C variant that was linked to TCR beta V- and J-gene trimming. Based on reports, TCR beta sequences accurately predicted HLA-A and HLA-B alleles for most subjects.

This CDR3 is built from 15 residues. Trimming cost V 4 bases and J 4 bases; bases outside gene matches: 8. CDR1 is LNHDA, CDR2 SQIVND, per germline (reference sequence). Worth noting for this clone: What it binds is unknown.

The PCR ran on 60 Vbeta and 13 Jbeta primers. TCRdb's copy holds only in-frame clones and misses some; the assay was immunoSEQ multiplex PCR. This sample's clone table lists about 160,000 clones. V usage is TRBV19 and J usage is TRBJ1-1, with 8 positions matching TRBD1. The origin of this receptor is a woman aged 55-75 years in good health and CMV-seronegative. Input material: PBMCs. Here the CDR3 reads CASSSRGLGTTEAFF. CDR3 nucleotides: TGTGCCAGTAGTAGCAGGGGGCTCGGGACCACTGAAGCTTTCTTT.